The rows below give T cell receptor beta chains drawn from one sample of a study of T-cell reconstitution after alpha-beta-depleted transplantation in children. TCRdb analysed the PCR reads with MiXCR anew, one entry per CDR3 protein. The sample carries just over 350,000 distinct CDR3 sequences, less than 15% recorded once. The input for sequencing was PBMCs, taken from the stem cell graft. The receptors were gathered from a human donor who donated a stem cell graft to a child with Fanconi anemia. CDR3s include the opening cysteine and the closing phenylalanine or tryptophan. D genes are given only for firm matches. Not every row has a clone size; where given, it reads once, few, many or a size class.

v_gene: TRBV4-1; d_gene: -; abundance: -; j_gene: TRBJ2-1; CDR3aa: CASSRSGTYNEQFF; CDR3nt: TGCGCCAGCAGCCGTTCCGGGACTTACAATGAGCAGTTCTTC
v_gene: TRBV20-1; d_gene: -; abundance: few; j_gene: TRBJ2-3; CDR3aa: CSVSGGASTDTQYF; CDR3nt: TGCAGTGTCTCAGGGGGGGCTAGCACAGATACGCAGTATTTT
v_gene: TRBV12-3/TRBV12-4; d_gene: -; abundance: many; j_gene: TRBJ1-1; CDR3aa: CASSYSGTDEAFF; CDR3nt: TGTGCCAGCAGTTATTCCGGGACCGACGAAGCTTTCTTT
v_gene: TRBV10-3; d_gene: -; abundance: many; j_gene: TRBJ1-2; CDR3aa: CAISGPLYSFDYTF; CDR3nt: TGTGCCATCAGTGGACCGCTGTATTCCTTTGACTACACCTTC
v_gene: TRBV12-3/TRBV12-4; d_gene: -; abundance: many; j_gene: TRBJ1-5; CDR3aa: CASSGEYSNQPQHF; CDR3nt: TGTGCCAGCAGCGGAGAGTATAGCAATCAGCCCCAGCATTTT
v_gene: TRBV28; d_gene: TRBD1; abundance: -; j_gene: TRBJ1-4; CDR3aa: CASLGGDSPNEKLFF; CDR3nt: TGTGCCAGCCTCGGGGGGGACAGTCCCAATGAAAAACTGTTTTTT
v_gene: TRBV27; d_gene: -; abundance: many; j_gene: TRBJ1-3; CDR3aa: CASSLFGGGEDTIYF; CDR3nt: TGTGCCAGCAGTTTATTTGGGGGTGGAGAGGACACCATATATTTT
v_gene: TRBV5-1; d_gene: -; abundance: few; j_gene: TRBJ1-2; CDR3aa: CASSLVQGANYGYTF; CDR3nt: TGCGCCAGCAGCTTGGTTCAGGGTGCAAACTATGGCTACACCTTC
v_gene: TRBV5-1; d_gene: TRBD1; abundance: -; j_gene: TRBJ2-1; CDR3aa: CASSSLRGDRDPNEQFF; CDR3nt: TGCGCCAGCAGTTCTCTAAGGGGGGACAGGGATCCCAATGAGCAGTTCTTC
v_gene: TRBV9; d_gene: TRBD1; abundance: many; j_gene: TRBJ2-7; CDR3aa: CASSVAVQGVYEQYF; CDR3nt: TGTGCCAGCAGCGTAGCCGTACAGGGGGTCTACGAGCAGTACTTC
v_gene: TRBV7-6; d_gene: TRBD1; abundance: many; j_gene: TRBJ2-3; CDR3aa: CASSLGGTGSTDTQYF; CDR3nt: TGTGCCAGCAGCTTAGGTGGGACAGGGAGCACAGATACGCAGTATTTT
v_gene: TRBV5-4; d_gene: -; abundance: few; j_gene: TRBJ2-5; CDR3aa: CASSPQGRETQYF; CDR3nt: TGTGCCAGCAGCCCCCAGGGGCGGGAGACCCAGTACTTC
v_gene: TRBV25-1; d_gene: TRBD2; abundance: few; j_gene: TRBJ2-1; CDR3aa: CASSPGGTDEQFF; CDR3nt: TGTGCCAGCAGTCCGGGGGGGACGGATGAGCAGTTCTTC
v_gene: TRBV6-1; d_gene: -; abundance: few; j_gene: TRBJ2-7; CDR3aa: CASSRDRSSYEQYF; CDR3nt: TGTGCCAGCAGTCGCGACAGGAGCTCCTACGAGCAGTACTTC
v_gene: TRBV4-1; d_gene: TRBD1; abundance: -; j_gene: TRBJ2-2; CDR3aa: CASMPGQGLTGELFF; CDR3nt: TGCGCCAGCATGCCGGGACAGGGGTTGACCGGGGAGCTGTTTTTT
v_gene: TRBV9; d_gene: -; abundance: -; j_gene: TRBJ1-2; CDR3aa: CASSVRTDYGYTF; CDR3nt: TGTGCCAGCAGTGTTCGGACAGACTATGGCTACACCTTC
v_gene: TRBV11-3; d_gene: -; abundance: -; j_gene: TRBJ2-2; CDR3aa: CASSLKGTGELFF; CDR3nt: TGTGCCAGCAGCTTAAAAGGGACCGGGGAGCTGTTTTTT
v_gene: TRBV5-1; d_gene: -; abundance: many; j_gene: TRBJ2-2; CDR3aa: CASSLDPRGTGELFF; CDR3nt: TGCGCCAGCAGCTTGGATCCCAGGGGCACCGGGGAGCTGTTTTTT
v_gene: TRBV7-2; d_gene: -; abundance: few; j_gene: TRBJ1-1; CDR3aa: CASSVGTRTTEAFF; CDR3nt: TGTGCCAGCAGCGTCGGGACACGAACCACTGAAGCTTTCTTT
v_gene: TRBV5-1; d_gene: -; abundance: many; j_gene: TRBJ2-3; CDR3aa: CASSWRSGSTDTQYF; CDR3nt: TGCGCCAGCAGCTGGCGAAGCGGTAGCACAGATACGCAGTATTTT
v_gene: TRBV18; d_gene: -; abundance: -; j_gene: TRBJ1-3; CDR3aa: CASSHQDSPWGNTIYF; CDR3nt: TGTGCCAGCTCACACCAGGACAGCCCTTGGGGAAACACCATATATTTT
v_gene: TRBV20-1; d_gene: -; abundance: few; j_gene: TRBJ1-4; CDR3aa: CSAAKSGSNEKLFF; CDR3nt: TGCAGTGCAGCTAAGTCGGGATCTAATGAAAAACTGTTTTTT
v_gene: TRBV6-2/TRBV6-3; d_gene: TRBD1; abundance: many; j_gene: TRBJ2-2; CDR3aa: CASSPYRGLVPRELFF; CDR3nt: TGTGCCAGCAGCCCTTATAGGGGGCTCGTCCCTAGGGAGCTGTTTTTT
v_gene: TRBV4-1; d_gene: -; abundance: -; j_gene: TRBJ2-7; CDR3aa: CASSQVLGRGSYEQYF; CDR3nt: TGCGCCAGCAGCCAAGTATTAGGCAGGGGATCTTACGAGCAGTACTTC